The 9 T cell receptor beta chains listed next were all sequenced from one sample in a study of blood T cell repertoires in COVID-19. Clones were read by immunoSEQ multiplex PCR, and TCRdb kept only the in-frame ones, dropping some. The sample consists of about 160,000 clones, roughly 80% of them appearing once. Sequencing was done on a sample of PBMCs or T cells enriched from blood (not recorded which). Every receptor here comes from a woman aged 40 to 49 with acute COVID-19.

The CDR3: CASSPTSGSFYEQFF. The CDR3 DNA reads as TGTGCCAGCAGCCCGACTAGCGGGAGTTTCTATGAGCAGTTCTTC. The gene calls are TRBV5-4 and TRBJ2-1; 12 bases fit TRBD2. With V trimmed by 4 bases and J by 8 bases, 7 bases remained unmatched. From germline, CDR1 is SGHNT and CDR2 YYREEE (reference sequence). The CDR3 runs to 15 residues. The full variable domain, in which reference TRBV5-4 and TRBJ2-1 provide the parts outside the CDR3, is ETGVTQSPTHLIKTRGQQVTLRCSSQSGHNTVSWYQQALGQGPQFIFQYYREEENGRGNFPPRFSGLQFPNYSSELNVNALELDDSALYLCASSPTSGSFYEQFFGPGTRLTVL.

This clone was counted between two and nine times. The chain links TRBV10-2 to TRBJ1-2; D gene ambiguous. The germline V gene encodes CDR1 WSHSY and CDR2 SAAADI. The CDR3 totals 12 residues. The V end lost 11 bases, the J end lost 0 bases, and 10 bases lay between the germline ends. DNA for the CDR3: TGCGCCGGTGCGGGTCCTAACTATGGCTACACCTTC. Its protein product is CAGAGPNYGYTF.

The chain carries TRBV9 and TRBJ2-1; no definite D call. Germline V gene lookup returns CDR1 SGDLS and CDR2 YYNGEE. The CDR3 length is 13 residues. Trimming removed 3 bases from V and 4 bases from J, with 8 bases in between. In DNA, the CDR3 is TGTGCCAGCAGCGGCCTTCGGTACAATGAGCAGTTCTTC. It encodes CASSGLRYNEQFF.

The chain's CDR3 is CAWWTGLRSEKLFF. CDR3 nucleotide sequence: TGTGCCTGGTGGACAGGTCTCCGGAGTGAAAAACTGTTTTTT. The chain combines TRBV30 with TRBJ1-4; TRBD1 matches 7 bases. Germline assignment: CDR1 GTSNPN and CDR2 SVGIG (reference sequence). Trimming removed 5 bases from V and 7 bases from J; junction bases left unmatched: 10. CDR3 size: 14 residues.

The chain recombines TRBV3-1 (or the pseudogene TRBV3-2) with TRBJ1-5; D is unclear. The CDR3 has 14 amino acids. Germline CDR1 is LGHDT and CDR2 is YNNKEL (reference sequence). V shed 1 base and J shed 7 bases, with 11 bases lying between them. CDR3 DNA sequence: TGTGCCAGCAGCCAAGGTGGGAGGGAGCAGCCCCAGCATTTT. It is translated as CASSQGGREQPQHF.

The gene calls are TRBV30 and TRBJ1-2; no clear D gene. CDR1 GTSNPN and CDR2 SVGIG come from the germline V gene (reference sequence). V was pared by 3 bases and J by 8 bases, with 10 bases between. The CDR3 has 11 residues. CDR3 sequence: CAWSRSGGYTF. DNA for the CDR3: TGTGCCTGGAGCCGGAGCGGGGGCTACACCTTC.

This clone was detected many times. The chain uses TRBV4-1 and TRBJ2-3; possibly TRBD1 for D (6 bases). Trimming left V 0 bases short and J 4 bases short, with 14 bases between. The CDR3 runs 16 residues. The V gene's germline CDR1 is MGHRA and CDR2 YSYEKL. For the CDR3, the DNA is TGCGCCAGCAGCCAAGATTTTGGGGGCAAAGCAGATACGCAGTATTTT. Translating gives CASSQDFGGKADTQYF.

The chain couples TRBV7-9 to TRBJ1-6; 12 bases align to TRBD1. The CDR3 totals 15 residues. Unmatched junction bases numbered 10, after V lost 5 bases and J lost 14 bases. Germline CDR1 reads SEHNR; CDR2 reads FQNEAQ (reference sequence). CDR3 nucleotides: TGTGCCAGCAGCCCCTGGGACAGGGGGCATGAAGCCCTCCACTTT. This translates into CASSPWDRGHEALHF. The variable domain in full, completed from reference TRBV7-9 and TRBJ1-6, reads DTGVSQNPRHKITKRGQNVTFRCDPISEHNRLYWYRQTLGQGPEFLTYFQNEAQLEKSRLLSDRFSAERPKGSFSTLEIQRTEQGDSAMYLCASSPWDRGHEALHFGNGTRLTVT.

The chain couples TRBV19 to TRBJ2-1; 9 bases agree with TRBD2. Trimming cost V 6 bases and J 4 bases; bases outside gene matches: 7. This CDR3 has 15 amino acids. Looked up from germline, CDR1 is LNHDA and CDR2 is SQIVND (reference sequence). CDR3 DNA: TGTGCCAGTAGACTGACTAGCGGAGTTTACAATGAGCAGTTCTTC. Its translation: CASRLTSGVYNEQFF.